This TCR beta chain was observed in a study of T cell changes during pregnancy in multiple sclerosis. This clone turned up a few times. Clones were sequenced by immunoSEQ multiplex PCR, and TCRdb holds only the in-frame ones, with some missing. This sample has some 60,000 clones, with over 75% found just once. This material consisted of peripheral blood, taken before pregnancy. The sequence came from a female donor with multiple sclerosis, enrolled in a pregnancy study.

The CDR3 sequence is CASSVAAAGGPFGEQFF. CDR3 coding DNA: TGTGCCAGCAGCGTAGCTGCAGCGGGGGGGCCATTCGGGGAGCAGTTCTTC. The chain recombines TRBV9 with TRBJ2-1, with TRBD2 matching 10 bases. The CDR3 spans 17 residues. V lost 0 bases to trimming and J lost 10 bases; unmatched junction nucleotides: 13. Per the germline V gene, CDR1 is SGDLS and CDR2 is YYNGEE.